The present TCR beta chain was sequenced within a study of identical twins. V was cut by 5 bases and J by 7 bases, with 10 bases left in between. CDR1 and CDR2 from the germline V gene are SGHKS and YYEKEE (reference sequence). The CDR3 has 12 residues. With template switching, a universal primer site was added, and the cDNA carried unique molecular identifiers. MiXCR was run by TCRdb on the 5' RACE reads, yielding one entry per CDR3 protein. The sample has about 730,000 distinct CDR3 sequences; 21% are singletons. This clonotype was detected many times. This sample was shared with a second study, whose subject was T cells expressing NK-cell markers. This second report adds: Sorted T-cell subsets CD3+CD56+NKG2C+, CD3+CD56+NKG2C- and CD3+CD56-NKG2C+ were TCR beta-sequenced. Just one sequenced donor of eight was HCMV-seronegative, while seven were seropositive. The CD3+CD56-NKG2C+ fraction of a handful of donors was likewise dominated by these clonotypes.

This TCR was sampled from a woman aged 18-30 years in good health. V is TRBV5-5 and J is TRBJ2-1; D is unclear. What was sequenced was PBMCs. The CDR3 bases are TGTGCCAGCAGTTCTGGACCAAATGAGCAGTTCTTC. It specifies CASSSGPNEQFF.